This T cell receptor beta chain was captured in a study of T cell responses to AZD1222 COVID-19 vaccine. About the study: Second-dose timings of about 4 or about 12 weeks were pooled.

The table came from immunoSEQ multiplex PCR; TCRdb's copy has only in-frame clones and leaves some out. The sample yields about 150,000 clones, 70% to 90% seen once. On this clone: Its antigen is unidentified.

V dropped 3 bases and J dropped 2; count of bases not matched to a gene: 4. From germline, CDR1 is SEHNR and CDR2 FQNEAQ (reference sequence). The length of the CDR3 is 14 residues. Whole-study results and caveats: Increases in Spike-specific TCR breadth and depth were seen after two AZD1222 doses.

The V call is TRBV7-9, the J call TRBJ2-7, with 7 bases aligning to TRBD2. The TCR sequence derives from an adult in good health. The source was peripheral blood, collected on day 0 of AZD1222 vaccination. The CDR3 DNA follows: TGTGCCAGCAGCTTTGCGGGAGCCACCTACGAGCAGTACTTC. Its translation is CASSFAGATYEQYF.